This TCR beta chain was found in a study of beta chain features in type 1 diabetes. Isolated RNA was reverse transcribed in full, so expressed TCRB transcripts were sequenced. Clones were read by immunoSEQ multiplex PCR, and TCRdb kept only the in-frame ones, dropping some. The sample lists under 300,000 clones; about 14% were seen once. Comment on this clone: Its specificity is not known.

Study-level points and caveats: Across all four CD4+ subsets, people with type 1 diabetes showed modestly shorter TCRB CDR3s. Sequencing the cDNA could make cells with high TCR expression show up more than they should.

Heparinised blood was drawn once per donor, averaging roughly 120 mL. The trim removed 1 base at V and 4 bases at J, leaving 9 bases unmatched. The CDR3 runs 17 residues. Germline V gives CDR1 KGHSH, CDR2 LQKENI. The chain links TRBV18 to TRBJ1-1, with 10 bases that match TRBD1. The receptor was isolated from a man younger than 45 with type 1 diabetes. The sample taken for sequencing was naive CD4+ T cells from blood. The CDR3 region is CASSPLGGTGVGTEAFF. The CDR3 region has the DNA TGTGCCAGCTCACCACTGGGGGGGACAGGGGTTGGCACTGAAGCTTTCTTT.